Listed here is a single T cell receptor (beta chain). Trimming cost V 6 bases and J 4 bases; bases outside gene matches: 7. This CDR3 contains 15 residues. Germline V gives CDR1 LGHNT, CDR2 FRNRAP. Sequencing targeted TCR beta in blood CD8+ and CD4+ T cells. A quantity of about 0.45 to 1 ug RNA underwent reverse transcription using random hexamers. One entry per CDR3 protein results from TCRdb running MiXCR on the immunoSEQ multiplex PCR reads. The table shows 150,000 to 200,000 distinct CDR3 sequences, with more than 90% occurring only once. This sample was taken from a study of CD8 T cells in Susac syndrome.

This rearrangement joins TRBV12-5 to TRBJ2-2; 8 bases match TRBD2. What was sequenced was CD4+ T cells from PBMCs. The sequence derives from a human donor with Susac syndrome. This chain's CDR3 is CASGGSGVSTGELFF. The CDR3 DNA is TGTGCTAGTGGCGGTAGCGGGGTTAGCACCGGGGAGCTGTTTTTT.